This entry describes one T cell receptor (beta chain). This sample was included in a study of T-cell memory formation after mild COVID-19. Study overall: The two donors had largely donor-specific TCR clusters.

5'RACE with constant-segment primers yielded barcoded, UMI-tagged TCR alpha and TCR beta cDNA libraries. TCRdb independently ran MiXCR on the 5' RACE reads; one entry per CDR3 protein. The data hold around 83,000 distinct CDR3 sequences, with 20% to 25% observed a single time. V was clipped by 5 bases and J by 1 base, with 14 bases between them. The length of the CDR3 is 14 residues. The germline V gene encodes CDR1 DFQATT and CDR2 SNEGSKA (reference sequence). J is TRBJ1-1 and V is TRBV20-1; perhaps TRBD1 as D (5 bases). The TCR comes from a man between 18 and 35 years old who had mild COVID-19 (a few samples of this study predate the infection). Cell type and time point are not known. The sequenced sample consisted of PBMCs or a T cell subset sorted from them (not recorded which). This CDR3 reads CSAGGRAWNTEAFF. The CDR3, as DNA: TGCAGTGCTGGTGGCAGGGCTTGGAACACTGAAGCTTTCTTT.